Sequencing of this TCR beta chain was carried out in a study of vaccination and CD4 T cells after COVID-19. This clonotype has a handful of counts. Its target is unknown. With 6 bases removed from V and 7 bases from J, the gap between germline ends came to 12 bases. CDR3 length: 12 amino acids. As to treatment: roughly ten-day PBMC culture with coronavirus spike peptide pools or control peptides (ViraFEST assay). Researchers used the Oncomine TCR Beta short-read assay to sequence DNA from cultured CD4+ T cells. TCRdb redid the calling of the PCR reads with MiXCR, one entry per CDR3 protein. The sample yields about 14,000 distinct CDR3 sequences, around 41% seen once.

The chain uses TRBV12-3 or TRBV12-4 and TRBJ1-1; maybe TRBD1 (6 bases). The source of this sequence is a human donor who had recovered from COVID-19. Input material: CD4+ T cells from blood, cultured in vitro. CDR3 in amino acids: CASSAGQYEAFF. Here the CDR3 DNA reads TGTGCCAGCAGCGCCGGACAGTATGAAGCTTTCTTT.